This note documents a single TCR beta chain sequence. Sequencing was performed with immunoSEQ multiplex PCR; in TCRdb, only in-frame clones are kept and a portion is missing. The sample contains tens of thousands of clones, around 91% of which appear only once. The data were taken from a study of control samples from healthy donors and cancer patients. V lost 0 bases and J 5 bases, leaving 10 bases between the germline ends. This CDR3 has 14 amino acids. Germline CDR1 reads LGHNA; CDR2 reads YSLEER. The sample taken for sequencing was blood. This clonotype was sampled from a man aged 45 to 65 in good health. The chain is built from TRBV4-3 and TRBJ1-1; D might be TRBD1 (5 bases). The CDR3: CASSQDQGGTEAFF. DNA for the CDR3: TGCGCCAGCAGCCAAGACCAGGGAGGGACTGAAGCTTTCTTT.